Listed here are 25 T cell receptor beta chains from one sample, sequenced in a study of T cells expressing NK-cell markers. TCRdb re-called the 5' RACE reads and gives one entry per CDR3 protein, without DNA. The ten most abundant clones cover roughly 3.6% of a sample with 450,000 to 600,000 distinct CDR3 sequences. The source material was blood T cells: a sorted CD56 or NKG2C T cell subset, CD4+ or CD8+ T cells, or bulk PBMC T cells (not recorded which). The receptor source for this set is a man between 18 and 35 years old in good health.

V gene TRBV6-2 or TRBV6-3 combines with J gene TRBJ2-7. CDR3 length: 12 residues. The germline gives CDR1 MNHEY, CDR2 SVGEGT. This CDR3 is CASSYHPNEQYF.

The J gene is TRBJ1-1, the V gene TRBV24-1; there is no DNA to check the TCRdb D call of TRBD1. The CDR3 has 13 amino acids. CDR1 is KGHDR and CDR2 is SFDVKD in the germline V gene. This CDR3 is CATSEGQGTEAFF.

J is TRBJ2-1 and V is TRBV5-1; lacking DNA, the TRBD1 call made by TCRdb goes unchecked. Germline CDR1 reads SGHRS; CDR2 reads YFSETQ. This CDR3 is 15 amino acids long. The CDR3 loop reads CASQYPGGADNEQFF.

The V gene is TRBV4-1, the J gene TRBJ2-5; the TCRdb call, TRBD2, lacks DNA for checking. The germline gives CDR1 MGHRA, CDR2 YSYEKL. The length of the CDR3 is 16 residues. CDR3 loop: CASSQEGPSGLWTQYF.

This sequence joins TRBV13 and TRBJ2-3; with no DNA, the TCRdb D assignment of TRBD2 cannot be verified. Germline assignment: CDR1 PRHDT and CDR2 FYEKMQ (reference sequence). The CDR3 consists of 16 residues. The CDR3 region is CASSPPTSGMGDTQYF.

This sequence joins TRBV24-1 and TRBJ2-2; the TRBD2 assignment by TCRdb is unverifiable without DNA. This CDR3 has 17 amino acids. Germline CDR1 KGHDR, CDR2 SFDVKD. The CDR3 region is CATSDPHGTSSTGELFF.

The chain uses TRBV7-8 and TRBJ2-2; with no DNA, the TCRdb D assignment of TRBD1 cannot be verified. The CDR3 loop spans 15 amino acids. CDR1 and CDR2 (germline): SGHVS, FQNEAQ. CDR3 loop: CASSPGRSNTGELFF.

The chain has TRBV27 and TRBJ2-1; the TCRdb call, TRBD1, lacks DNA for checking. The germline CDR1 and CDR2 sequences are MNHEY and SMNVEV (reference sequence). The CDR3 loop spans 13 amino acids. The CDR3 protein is CASRPGGDYEQFF.

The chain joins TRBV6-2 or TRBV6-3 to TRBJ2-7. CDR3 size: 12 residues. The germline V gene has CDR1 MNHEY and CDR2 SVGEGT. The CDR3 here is CASSNPLGEQYF.

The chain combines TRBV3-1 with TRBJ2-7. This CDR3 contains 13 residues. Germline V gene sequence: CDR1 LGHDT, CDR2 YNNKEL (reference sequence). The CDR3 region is CASALGPTYEQYF.

The chain's CDR3 is CASSLSAGEAFF. This sequence joins TRBV7-9 and TRBJ1-1. The CDR3 extends over 12 amino acids. Germline CDR1 SEHNR, CDR2 FQNEAQ (reference sequence).

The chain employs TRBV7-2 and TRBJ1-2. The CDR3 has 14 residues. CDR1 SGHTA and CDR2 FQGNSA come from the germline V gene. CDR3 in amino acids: CASTGRTANYGYTF.

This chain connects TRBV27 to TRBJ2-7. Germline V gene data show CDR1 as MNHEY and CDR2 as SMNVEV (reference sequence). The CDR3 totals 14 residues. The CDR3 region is CASRRFYGPYEQYF.

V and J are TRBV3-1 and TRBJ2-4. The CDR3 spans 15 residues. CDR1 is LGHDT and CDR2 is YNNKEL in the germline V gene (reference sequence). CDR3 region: CASSQRAIAKNIQYF.

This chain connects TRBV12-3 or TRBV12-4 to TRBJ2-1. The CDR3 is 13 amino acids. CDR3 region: CASKGGGRVEQFF.

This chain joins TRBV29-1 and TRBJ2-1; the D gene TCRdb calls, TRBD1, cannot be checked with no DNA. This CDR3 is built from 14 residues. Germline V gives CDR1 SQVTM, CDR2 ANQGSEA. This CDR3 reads CSVETGGNYNEQFF.

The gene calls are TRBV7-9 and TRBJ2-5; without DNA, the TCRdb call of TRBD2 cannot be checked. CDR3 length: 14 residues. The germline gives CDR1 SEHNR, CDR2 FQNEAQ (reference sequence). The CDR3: CASSGRLAEETQYF. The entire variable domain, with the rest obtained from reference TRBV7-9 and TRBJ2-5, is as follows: DTGVSQNPRHKITKRGQNVTFRCDPISEHNRLYWYRQTLGQGPEFLTYFQNEAQLEKSRLLSDRFSAERPKGSFSTLEIQRTEQGDSAMYLCASSGRLAEETQYFGPGTRLLVL.

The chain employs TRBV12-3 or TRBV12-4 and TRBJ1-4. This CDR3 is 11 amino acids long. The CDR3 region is CASNEGEKLFF.

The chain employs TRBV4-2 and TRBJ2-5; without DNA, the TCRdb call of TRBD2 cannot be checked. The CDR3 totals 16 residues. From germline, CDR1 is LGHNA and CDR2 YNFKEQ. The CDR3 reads CASSQEASGVQETQYF.

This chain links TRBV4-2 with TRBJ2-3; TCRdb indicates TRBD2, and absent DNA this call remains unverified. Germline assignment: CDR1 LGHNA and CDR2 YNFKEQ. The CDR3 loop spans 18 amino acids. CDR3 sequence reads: CASSQESSGSVLTDTQYF.

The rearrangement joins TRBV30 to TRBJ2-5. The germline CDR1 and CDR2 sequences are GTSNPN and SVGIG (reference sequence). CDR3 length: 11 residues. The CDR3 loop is CAWSPEETQYF.

The CDR3 reads CASSITVGTAGDTGELFF. The chain uses TRBV12-3 or TRBV12-4 and TRBJ2-2; the TCRdb call, TRBD1, lacks DNA for checking. The CDR3 has 18 residues.

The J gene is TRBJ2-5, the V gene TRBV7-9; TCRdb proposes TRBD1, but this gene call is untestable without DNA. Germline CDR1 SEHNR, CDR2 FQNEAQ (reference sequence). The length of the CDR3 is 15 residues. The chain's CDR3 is CASSTVQGRWETQYF.

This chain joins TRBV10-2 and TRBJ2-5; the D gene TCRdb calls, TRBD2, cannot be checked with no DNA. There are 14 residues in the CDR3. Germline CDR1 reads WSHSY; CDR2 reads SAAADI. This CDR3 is CASSEVRGPGTQYF.

The CDR3 sequence is CASTSLRQQYF. This chain uses TRBV28 with TRBJ2-7. Germline lookup yields CDR1 MDHEN and CDR2 SYDVKM. This CDR3 is built from 11 residues.